This T cell receptor beta chain was sequenced for a study of blood T cell repertoires in COVID-19. Turning to the study itself: Acute and convalescent COVID-19 specimens originated in the United States, Italy and Spain.

Here immunoSEQ multiplex PCR was the method, and the copy in TCRdb shows in-frame clones only, minus some. The sample yields around 46,000 clones, about three quarters seen once. The germline CDR1 and CDR2 sequences are LGHNA and YSLEER. The CDR3 has 16 residues. The junction had 7 bases not matched to a gene; V was cut back by 4 bases and J by 5 bases. The material sequenced was peripheral blood. The TCR comes from a human donor with active or convalescent COVID-19. The donor label of this sample is uncertain. The V gene is TRBV4-3, the J gene TRBJ2-1; 11 bases agree with TRBD2. The CDR3 DNA follows: TGCGCCAGCAGCCTTTTACTAGCGGGAGCGAACAATGAGCAGTTCTTC. It codes for CASSLLLAGANNEQFF.